The 4 T cell receptor beta chains listed next were all sequenced from one sample in a study of shared clonotypes between healthy human individuals. Data came from immunoSEQ multiplex PCR; TCRdb stores just in-frame clones and leaves some out. The data contain approximately 720,000 clones, about 91% of them seen just once; the ten biggest clones take up about a quarter. Naive CD8 cells lacked CD45RO and underwent positive selection for CCR7, leaving out terminally differentiated effector memory CD45RA+ cells. The specimen was naive CD8+ T cells sorted from blood. The source of these receptors is a young man in good health.

The chain couples TRBV13 to TRBJ2-3; 10 nucleotides line up with TRBD2. The length of the CDR3 is 17 residues. Germline values: CDR1 PRHDT, CDR2 FYEKMQ (reference sequence). With 5 bases clipped from V and 5 bases from J, the junction kept 13 bases outside the gene matches. The CDR3 region is CASSHRSLAGARDTQYF. For the CDR3, the DNA is TGTGCCAGCAGCCATAGAAGTCTAGCGGGAGCGAGAGATACGCAGTATTTT.

V usage is TRBV6-1 and J usage is TRBJ2-6; D gene ambiguous. Germline V gene sequence: CDR1 MNHNS, CDR2 SASEGT. CDR3 size: 15 residues. V lost 0 bases, J lost 4 bases, and 7 bases lay in between. The CDR3 nucleotides are TGTGCCAGCAGTGAAGCTTTCTCCGGGGCCAACGTCCTGACTTTC. Its translation: CASSEAFSGANVLTF.

The genes are TRBV6-5 and TRBJ2-1; D might be TRBD2 (5 bases). Trimming pared 0 bases from V and 9 bases from J, leaving 9 bases between. The CDR3 spans 13 residues. Germline V gives CDR1 MNHEY, CDR2 SVGAGI. DNA for the CDR3: TGTGCCAGCAGTTACTCGAGGGTGGGTGAGCAGTTCTTC. Protein product: CASSYSRVGEQFF.

This clone occurred once. CDR3 protein: CASSLGVVPYTEAFF. CDR3 nucleotides: TGTGCCAGCAGCTTAGGCGTAGTCCCTTACACTGAAGCTTTCTTT. V gene TRBV11-2 combines with J gene TRBJ1-1, with unresolved D. The CDR3 is 15 residues long. Trimming cost V 1 base and J 3 bases, with 12 bases left between them. From germline, CDR1 is SGHAT and CDR2 FQNNGV.